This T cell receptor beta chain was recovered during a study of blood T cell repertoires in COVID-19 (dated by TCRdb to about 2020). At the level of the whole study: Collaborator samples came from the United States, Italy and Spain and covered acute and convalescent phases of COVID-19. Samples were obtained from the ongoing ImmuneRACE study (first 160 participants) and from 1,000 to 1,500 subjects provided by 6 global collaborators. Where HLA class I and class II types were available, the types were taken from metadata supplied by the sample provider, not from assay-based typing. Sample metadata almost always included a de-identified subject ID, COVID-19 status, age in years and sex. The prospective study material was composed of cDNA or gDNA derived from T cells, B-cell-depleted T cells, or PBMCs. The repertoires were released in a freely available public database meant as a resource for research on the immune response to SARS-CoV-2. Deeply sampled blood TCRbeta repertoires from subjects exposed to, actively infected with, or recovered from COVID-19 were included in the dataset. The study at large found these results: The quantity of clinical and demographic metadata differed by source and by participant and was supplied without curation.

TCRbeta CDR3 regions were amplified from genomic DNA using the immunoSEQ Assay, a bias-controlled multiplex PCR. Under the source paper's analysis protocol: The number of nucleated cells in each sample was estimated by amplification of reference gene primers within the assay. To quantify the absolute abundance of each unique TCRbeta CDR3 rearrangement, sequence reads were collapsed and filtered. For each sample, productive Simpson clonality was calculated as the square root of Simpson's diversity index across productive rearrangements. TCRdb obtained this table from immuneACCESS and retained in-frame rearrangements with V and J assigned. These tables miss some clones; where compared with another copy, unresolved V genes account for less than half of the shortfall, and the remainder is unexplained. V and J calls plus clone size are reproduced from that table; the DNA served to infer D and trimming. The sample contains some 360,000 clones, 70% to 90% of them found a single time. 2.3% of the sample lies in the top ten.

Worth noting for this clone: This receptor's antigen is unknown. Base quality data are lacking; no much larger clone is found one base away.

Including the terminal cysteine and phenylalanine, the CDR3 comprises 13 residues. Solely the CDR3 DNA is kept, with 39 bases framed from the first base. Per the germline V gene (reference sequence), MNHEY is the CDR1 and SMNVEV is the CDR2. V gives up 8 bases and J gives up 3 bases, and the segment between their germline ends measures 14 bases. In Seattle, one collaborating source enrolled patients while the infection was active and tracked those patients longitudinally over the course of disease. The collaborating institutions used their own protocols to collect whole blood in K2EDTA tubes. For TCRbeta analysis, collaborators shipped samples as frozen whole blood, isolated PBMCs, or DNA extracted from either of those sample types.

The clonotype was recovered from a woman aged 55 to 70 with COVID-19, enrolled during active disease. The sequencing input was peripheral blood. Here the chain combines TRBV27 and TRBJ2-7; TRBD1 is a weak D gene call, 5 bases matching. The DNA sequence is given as TGTGCCAGCGGGGCAGAGGTATTCTACGAGCAGTACTTC. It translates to CASGAEVFYEQYF.